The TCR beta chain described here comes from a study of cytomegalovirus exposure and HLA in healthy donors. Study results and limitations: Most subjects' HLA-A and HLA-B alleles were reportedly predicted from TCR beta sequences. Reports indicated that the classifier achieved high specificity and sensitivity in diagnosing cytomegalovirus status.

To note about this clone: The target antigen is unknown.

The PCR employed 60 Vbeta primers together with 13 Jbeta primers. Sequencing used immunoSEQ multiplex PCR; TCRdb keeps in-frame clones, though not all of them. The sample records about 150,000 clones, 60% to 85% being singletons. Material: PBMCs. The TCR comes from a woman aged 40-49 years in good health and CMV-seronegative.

Here the CDR3 reads CASSDQRGDTQYF. The CDR3 coding sequence is TGTGCCAGCAGTGACCAGAGAGGTGATACGCAGTATTTT. This chain joins TRBV6-4 and TRBJ2-3; D unresolved. Trimming removed 2 bases from V and 6 bases from J, with 9 bases in between. In germline, CDR1 is MRHNA, CDR2 SNTAGT. The CDR3 has 13 amino acids.